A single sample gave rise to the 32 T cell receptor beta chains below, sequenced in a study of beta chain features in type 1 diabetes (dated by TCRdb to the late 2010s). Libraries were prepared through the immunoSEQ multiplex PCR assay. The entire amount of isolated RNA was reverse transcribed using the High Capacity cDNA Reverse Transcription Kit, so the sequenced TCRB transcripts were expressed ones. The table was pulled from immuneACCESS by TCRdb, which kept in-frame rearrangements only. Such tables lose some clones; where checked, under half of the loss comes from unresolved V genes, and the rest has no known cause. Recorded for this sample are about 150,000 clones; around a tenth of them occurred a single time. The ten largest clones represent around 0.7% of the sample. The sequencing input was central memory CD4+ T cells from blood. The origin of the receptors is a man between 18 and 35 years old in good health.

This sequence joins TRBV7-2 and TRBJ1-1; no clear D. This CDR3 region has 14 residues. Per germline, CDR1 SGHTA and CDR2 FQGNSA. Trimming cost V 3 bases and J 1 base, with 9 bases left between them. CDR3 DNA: TGTGCCAGCAGCTTCTCCCCAGGGAACACTGAAGCTTTCTTT. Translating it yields CASSFSPGNTEAFF.

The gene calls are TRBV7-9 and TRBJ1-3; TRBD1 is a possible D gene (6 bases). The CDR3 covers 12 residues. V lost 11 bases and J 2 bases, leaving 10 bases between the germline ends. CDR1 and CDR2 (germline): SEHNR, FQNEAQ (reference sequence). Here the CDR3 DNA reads TGTGCCGGACGGACAGCTGGAAACACCATATATTTT. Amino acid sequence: CAGRTAGNTIYF. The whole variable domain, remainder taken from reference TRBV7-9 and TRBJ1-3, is DTGVSQNPRHKITKRGQNVTFRCDPISEHNRLYWYRQTLGQGPEFLTYFQNEAQLEKSRLLSDRFSAERPKGSFSTLEIQRTEQGDSAMYLCAGRTAGNTIYFGEGSWLTVV.

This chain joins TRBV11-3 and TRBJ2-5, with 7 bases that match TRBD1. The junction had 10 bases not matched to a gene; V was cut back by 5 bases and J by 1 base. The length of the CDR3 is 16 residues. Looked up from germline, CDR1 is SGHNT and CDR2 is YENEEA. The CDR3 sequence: CASSQRDRQIQETQYF. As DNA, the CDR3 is TGTGCCAGCAGCCAAAGGGACAGACAAATCCAAGAGACCCAGTACTTC.

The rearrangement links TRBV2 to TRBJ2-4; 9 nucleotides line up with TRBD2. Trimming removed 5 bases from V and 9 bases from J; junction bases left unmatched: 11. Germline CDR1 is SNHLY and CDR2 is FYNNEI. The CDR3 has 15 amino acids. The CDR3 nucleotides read TGTGCCAGCAGTTCGAAGCGGGGGGCCGCCGGCATTCAGTACTTC. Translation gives CASSSKRGAAGIQYF.

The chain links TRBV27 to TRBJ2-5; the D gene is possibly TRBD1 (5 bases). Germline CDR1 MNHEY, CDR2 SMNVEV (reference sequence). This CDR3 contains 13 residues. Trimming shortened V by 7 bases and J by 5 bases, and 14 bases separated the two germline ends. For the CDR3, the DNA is TGTGCCAGCACCCACCGGTGGGGCGAGACCCAGTACTTC. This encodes CASTHRWGETQYF.

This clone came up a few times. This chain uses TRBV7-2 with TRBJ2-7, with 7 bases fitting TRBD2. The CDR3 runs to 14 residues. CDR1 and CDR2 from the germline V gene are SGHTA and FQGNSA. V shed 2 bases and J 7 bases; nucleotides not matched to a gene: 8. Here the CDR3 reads CASSLHGLGMEQYF. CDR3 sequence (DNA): TGTGCCAGCAGCTTACACGGACTAGGCATGGAGCAGTACTTC.

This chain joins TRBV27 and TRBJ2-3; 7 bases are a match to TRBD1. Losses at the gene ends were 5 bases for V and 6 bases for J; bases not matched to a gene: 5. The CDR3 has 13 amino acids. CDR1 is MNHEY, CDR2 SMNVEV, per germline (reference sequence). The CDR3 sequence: CASSLFRGDTQYF. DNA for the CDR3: TGTGCCAGCAGTCTATTCAGGGGGGATACGCAGTATTTT.

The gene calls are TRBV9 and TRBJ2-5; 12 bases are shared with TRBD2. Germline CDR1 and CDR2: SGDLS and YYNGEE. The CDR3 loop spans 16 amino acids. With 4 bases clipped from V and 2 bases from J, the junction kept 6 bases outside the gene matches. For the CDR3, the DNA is TGTGCCAGCAGCCCAGGGACTAGCGGGCCTCAAGAGACCCAGTACTTC. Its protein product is CASSPGTSGPQETQYF.

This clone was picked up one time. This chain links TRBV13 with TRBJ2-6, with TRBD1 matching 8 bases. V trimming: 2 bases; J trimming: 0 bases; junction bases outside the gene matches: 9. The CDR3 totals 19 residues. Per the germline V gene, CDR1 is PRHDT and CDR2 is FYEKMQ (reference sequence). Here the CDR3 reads CASSLKDRVSSSGANVLTF. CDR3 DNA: TGTGCCAGCAGCTTAAAGGACAGGGTTTCAAGCTCTGGGGCCAACGTCCTGACTTTC.

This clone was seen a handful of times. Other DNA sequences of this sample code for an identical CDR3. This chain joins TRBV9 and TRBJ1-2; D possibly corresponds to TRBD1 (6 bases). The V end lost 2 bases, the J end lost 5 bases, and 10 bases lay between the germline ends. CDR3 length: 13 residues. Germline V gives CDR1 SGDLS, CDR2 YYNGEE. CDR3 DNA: TGTGCCAGCAGCGTGGGCCAGGGGTATGGCTACACCTTC. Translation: CASSVGQGYGYTF.

The CDR3, as DNA: TGCAGCGGGGTCAGGGGCACGGGCGGAAACACCATATATTTT. It is translated as CSGVRGTGGNTIYF. The chain links TRBV29-1 to TRBJ1-3; perhaps TRBD1 as D (6 bases). Germline values: CDR1 SQVTM, CDR2 ANQGSEA. This CDR3 contains 14 residues. Trimming stripped 7 bases from V and 4 bases from J, with 17 bases between.

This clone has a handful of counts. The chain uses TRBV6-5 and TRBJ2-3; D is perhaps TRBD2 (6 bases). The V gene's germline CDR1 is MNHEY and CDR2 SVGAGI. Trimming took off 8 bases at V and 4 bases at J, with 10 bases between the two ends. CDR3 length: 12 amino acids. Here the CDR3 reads CASSGEADTQYF. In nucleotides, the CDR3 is TGTGCCAGCTCCGGGGAGGCAGATACGCAGTATTTT.

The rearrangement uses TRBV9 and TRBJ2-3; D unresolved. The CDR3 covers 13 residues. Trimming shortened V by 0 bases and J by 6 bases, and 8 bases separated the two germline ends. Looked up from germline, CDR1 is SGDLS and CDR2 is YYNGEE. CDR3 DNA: TGTGCCAGCAGCGTAGAACCCGGGGATACGCAGTATTTT. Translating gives CASSVEPGDTQYF. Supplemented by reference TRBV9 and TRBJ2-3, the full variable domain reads DSGVTQTPKHLITATGQRVTLRCSPRSGDLSVYWYQQSLDQGLQFLIQYYNGEERAKGNILERFSAQQFPDLHSELNLSSLELGDSALYFCASSVEPGDTQYFGPGTRLTVL.

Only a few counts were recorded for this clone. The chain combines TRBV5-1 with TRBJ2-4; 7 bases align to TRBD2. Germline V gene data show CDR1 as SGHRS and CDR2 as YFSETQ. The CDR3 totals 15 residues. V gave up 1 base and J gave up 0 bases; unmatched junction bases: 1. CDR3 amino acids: CASSLTSVAKNIQYF. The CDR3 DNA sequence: TGCGCCAGCAGCTTGACTAGCGTAGCCAAAAACATTCAGTACTTC.

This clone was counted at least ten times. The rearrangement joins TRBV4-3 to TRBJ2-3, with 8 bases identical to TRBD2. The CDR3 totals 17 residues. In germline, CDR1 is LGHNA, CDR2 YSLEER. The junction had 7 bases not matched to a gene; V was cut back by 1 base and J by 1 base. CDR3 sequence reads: CASSQGVERGRTDTQYF. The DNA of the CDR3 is TGCGCCAGCAGCCAAGGAGTTGAGCGGGGGCGCACAGATACGCAGTATTTT.

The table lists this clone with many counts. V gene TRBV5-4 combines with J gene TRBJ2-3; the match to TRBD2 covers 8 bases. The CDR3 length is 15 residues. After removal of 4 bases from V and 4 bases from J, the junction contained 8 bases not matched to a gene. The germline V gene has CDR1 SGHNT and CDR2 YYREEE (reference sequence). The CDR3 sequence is CASSKAGGWSDTQYF. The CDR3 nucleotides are TGTGCCAGCAGCAAGGCGGGGGGCTGGTCAGATACGCAGTATTTT.

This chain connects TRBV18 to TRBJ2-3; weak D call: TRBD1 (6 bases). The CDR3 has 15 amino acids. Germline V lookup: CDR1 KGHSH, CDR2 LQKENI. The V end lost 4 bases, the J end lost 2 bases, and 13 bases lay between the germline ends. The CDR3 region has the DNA TGTGCCAGCTCACTAGCCGGGACAAACACAGATACGCAGTATTTT. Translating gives CASSLAGTNTDTQYF.

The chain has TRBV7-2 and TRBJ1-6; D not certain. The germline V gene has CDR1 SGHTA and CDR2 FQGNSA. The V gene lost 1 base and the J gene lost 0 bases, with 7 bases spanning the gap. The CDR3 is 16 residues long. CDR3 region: CASSLEYSSYNSPLHF. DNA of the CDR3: TGTGCCAGCAGCTTAGAGTACAGCTCCTATAATTCACCCCTCCACTTT.

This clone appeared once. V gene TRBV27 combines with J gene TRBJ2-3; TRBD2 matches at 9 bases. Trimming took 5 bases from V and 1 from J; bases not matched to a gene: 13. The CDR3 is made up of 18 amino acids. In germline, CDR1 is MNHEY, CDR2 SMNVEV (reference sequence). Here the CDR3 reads CASSRRPLGGGGTDTQYF. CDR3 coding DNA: TGTGCCAGCAGTAGGCGCCCATTGGGCGGGGGGGGCACAGATACGCAGTATTTT.

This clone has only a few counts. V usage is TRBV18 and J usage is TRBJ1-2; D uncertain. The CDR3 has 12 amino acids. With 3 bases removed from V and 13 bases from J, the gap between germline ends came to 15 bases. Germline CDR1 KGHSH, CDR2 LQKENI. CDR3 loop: CASSPYGEESTF. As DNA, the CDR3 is TGTGCCAGCTCACCTTATGGGGAGGAGAGCACCTTC.

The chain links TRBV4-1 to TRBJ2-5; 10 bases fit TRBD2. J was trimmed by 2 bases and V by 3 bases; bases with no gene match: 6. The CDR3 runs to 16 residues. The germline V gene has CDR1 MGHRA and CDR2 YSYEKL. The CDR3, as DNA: TGCGCCAGCAGCCAGATGGGACTAGCGACGCAAGAGACCCAGTACTTC. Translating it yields CASSQMGLATQETQYF.

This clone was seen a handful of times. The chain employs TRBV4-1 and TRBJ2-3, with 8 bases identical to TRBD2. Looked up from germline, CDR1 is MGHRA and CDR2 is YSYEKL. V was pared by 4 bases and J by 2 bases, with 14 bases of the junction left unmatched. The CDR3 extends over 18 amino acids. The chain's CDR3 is CASSPARSSGGNTDTQYF. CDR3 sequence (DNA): TGCGCCAGCAGCCCCGCAAGGTCCAGCGGGGGAAACACAGATACGCAGTATTTT.

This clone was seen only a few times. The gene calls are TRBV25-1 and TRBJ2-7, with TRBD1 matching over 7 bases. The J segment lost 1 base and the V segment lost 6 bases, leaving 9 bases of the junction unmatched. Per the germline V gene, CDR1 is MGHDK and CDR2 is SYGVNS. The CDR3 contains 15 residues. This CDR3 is CASSRPGQASYEQYF. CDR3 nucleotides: TGTGCCAGCAGCCGACCCGGACAGGCTTCCTACGAGCAGTACTTC.

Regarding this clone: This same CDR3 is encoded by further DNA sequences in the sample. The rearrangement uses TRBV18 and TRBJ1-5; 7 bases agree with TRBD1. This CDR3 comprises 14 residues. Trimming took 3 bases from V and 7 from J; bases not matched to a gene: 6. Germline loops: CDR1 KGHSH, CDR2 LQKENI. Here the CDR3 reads CASSPPGGNQPQHF. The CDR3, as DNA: TGTGCCAGCTCACCTCCAGGGGGGAACCAGCCCCAGCATTTT.

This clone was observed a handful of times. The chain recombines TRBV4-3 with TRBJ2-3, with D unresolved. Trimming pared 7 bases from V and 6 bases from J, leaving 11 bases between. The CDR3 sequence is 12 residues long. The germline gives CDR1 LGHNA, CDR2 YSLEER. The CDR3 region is CASTDFRDTQYF. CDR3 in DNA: TGCGCCAGCACCGATTTTCGGGATACGCAGTATTTT.

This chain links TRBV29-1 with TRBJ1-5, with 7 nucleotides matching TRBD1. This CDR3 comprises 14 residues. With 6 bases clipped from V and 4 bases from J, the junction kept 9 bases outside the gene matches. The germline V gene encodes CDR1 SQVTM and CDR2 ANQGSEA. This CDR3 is CSVSRGARNQPQHF. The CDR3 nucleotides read TGCAGCGTCAGCAGGGGGGCAAGGAATCAGCCCCAGCATTTT.

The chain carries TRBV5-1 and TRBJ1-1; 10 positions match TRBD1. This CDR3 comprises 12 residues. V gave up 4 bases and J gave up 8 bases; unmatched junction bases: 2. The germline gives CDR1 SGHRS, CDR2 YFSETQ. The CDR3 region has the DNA TGCGCCAGCAGCATGGACAGGGGGGAAGCTTTCTTT. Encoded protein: CASSMDRGEAFF.

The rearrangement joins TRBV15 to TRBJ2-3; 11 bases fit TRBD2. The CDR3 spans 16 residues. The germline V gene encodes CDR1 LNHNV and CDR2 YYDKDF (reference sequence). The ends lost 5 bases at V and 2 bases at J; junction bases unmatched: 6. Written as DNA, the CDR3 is TGTGCCACCAGCCCGGGACTAGCGGTGCACACAGATACGCAGTATTTT. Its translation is CATSPGLAVHTDTQYF.

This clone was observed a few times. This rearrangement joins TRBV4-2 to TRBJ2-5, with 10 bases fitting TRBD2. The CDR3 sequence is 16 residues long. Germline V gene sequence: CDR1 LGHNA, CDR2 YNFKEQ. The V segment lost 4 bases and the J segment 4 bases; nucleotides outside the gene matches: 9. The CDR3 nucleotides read TGTGCCAGCAGCCCCCGGGGGCTAGCGGGGGCAGAGACCCAGTACTTC. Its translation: CASSPRGLAGAETQYF.

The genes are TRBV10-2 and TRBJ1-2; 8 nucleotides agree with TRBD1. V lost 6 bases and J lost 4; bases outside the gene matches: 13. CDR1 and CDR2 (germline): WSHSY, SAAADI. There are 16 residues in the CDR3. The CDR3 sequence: CASSGQGQTNLYGYTF. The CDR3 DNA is TGCGCCAGCAGCGGACAGGGACAAACTAACCTCTATGGCTACACCTTC.

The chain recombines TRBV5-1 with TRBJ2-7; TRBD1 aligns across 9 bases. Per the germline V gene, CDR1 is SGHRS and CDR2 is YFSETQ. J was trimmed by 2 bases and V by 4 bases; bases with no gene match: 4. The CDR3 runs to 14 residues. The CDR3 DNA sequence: TGCGCCAGCAGCAGCCGGGACAGGGCCTACGAGCAGTACTTC. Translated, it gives CASSSRDRAYEQYF.

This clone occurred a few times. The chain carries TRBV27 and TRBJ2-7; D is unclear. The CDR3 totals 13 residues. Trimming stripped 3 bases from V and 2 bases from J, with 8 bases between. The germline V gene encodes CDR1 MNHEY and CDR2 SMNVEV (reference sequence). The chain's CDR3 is CASSLGFTYEQYF. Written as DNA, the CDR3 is TGTGCCAGCAGTTTGGGCTTCACCTACGAGCAGTACTTC.